The sequence of this T cell receptor beta chain was determined in a study of beta chain features in type 1 diabetes. Study background: Age, gender and cell yields were similar between patients and healthy donors. The study, taken as a whole, reports: Within each of all four CD4+ subsets, Type 1 diabetes patients had TCRB CDR3s that were moderately but significantly shorter. Healthy donors had naive, central memory and Treg TCRB repertoires that appeared less similar than those seen among patients.

The investigators reverse transcribed all of the isolated RNA, so they sequenced expressed TCRB transcripts. Only in-frame clones appear in the TCRdb table, and some are missing; sequencing was by immunoSEQ multiplex PCR. In the table there are fewer than 300,000 clones, around 9.9% of which are singletons. This clone was seen more than once but under ten times. What it recognizes is unknown. CDR3 size: 13 residues. Per the germline V gene, CDR1 is SEHNR and CDR2 is FQNEAQ (reference sequence). The germline V and J ends were trimmed by 5 bases and 0 bases, with 6 bases remaining between them. The sequencing sample was made of naive CD4+ T cells from blood. The chain couples TRBV7-9 to TRBJ2-3, with D unresolved. This clonotype was obtained from a man aged 30 to 45 with type 1 diabetes. The CDR3 loop reads CASSEPSTDTQYF. The CDR3 DNA reads TGTGCCAGCAGCGAGCCTAGCACAGATACGCAGTATTTT.